This T cell receptor beta chain was identified in a study of cytomegalovirus exposure and HLA in healthy donors. Trimming removed 3 bases from V and 1 base from J, with 9 bases in between. CDR3 length: 14 residues. Looked up from germline, CDR1 is SNHLY and CDR2 is FYNNEI. Amplification used 60 Vbeta primers and 13 Jbeta primers. Profiling relied on immunoSEQ multiplex PCR, and the TCRdb table lists in-frame clones only, not all of them. The sample lists approximately 140,000 clones, over 60% occurring once. The donors gave bone marrow, and they were healthy. The V and J genes are TRBV2 and TRBJ1-1; unclear D gene. Sample: PBMCs. This TCR was recovered from a woman aged 50 to 65 in good health and CMV-seronegative. CDR3 amino acids: CASSETITNTEAFF. CDR3 nucleotides: TGTGCCAGCAGTGAGACAATAACGAACACTGAAGCTTTCTTT. The full variable domain, with the rest looked up from reference TRBV2 and TRBJ1-1, is EPEVTQTPSHQVTQMGQEVILRCVPISNHLYFYWYRQILGQKVEFLVSFYNNEISEKSEIFDDQFSVERPDGSNFTLKIRSTKLEDSAMYFCASSETITNTEAFFGQGTRLTVV.